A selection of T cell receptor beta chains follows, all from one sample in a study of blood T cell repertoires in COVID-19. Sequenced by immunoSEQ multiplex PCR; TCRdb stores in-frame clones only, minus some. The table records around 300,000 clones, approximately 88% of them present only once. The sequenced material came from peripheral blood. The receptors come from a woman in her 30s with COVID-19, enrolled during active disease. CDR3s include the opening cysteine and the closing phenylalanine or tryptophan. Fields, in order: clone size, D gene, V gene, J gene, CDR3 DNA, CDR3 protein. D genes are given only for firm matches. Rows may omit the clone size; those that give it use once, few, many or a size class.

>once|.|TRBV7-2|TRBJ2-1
TGTGCCAGCAGCTTATCACTACCTCCCAATGAGCAGTTCTTC
CASSLSLPPNEQFF
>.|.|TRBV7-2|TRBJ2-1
TGTGCCAGCAGCTTAAAGCGGAGCTCCTACAATGAGCAGTTCTTC
CASSLKRSSYNEQFF
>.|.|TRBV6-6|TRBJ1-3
TGTGCCAGCAGACCCGACAGCTCTGGAAACACCATATATTTT
CASRPDSSGNTIYF
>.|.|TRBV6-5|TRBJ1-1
TGTGCCAGCAGTTACTCGAGGTGGCAGTCGAACACTGAAGCTTTCTTT
CASSYSRWQSNTEAFF
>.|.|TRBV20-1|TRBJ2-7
TGCAGTGCTAGTGAGGGGGGCTACGAGCAGTACTTC
CSASEGGYEQYF
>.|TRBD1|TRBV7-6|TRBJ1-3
TGTGCCAGCAGCCGCGGACAGGGCTCTGGAAACACCATATATTTT
CASSRGQGSGNTIYF
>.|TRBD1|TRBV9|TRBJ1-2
TGTGCCAGCAGCGTCGGCCCCCAACAGGGGAACTATGGCTACACCTTC
CASSVGPQQGNYGYTF
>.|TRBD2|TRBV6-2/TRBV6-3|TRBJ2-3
TGTGCCAGCAGCGTATCTAGCGGAAGCACAGATACGCAGTATTTT
CASSVSSGSTDTQYF
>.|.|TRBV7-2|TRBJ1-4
TGTGCCAGCAGCTTAGACCCCTCTCCCGGTGAAAAACTGTTTTTT
CASSLDPSPGEKLFF
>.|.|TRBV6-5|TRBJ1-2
TGTGCCAGCAGTTCCCAGGGTAACGGCTACACCTTC
CASSSQGNGYTF
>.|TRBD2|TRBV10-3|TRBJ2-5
TGTGCCATCAGTGGTCAAGCGGGGGGGTATGAGACCCAGTACTTC
CAISGQAGGYETQYF
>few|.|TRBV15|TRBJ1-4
TGTGCCACCAGCAGACCCCTAGGGGGGGGGAATGAAAAACTGTTTTTT
CATSRPLGGGNEKLFF
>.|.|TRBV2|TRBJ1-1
TGTGCCACAAACAGACAGAAGAACACTGAAGCTTTCTTT
CATNRQKNTEAFF
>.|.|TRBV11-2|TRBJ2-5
TGTGCCAGCAGCTTAGATCTACCCCAAGAGACCCAGTACTTC
CASSLDLPQETQYF
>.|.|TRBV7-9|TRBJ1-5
TGTGCCAGCAGCTTAGGGGCAGGCTACCAGCCCCAGCATTTT
CASSLGAGYQPQHF
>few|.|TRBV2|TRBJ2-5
TGTGCCAGCAGTCGGGTAGCGGAGACCCAGTACTTC
CASSRVAETQYF
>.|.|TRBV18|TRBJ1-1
TGTGCCAGCTCACCGGTACAGGGAAACACTGAAGCTTTCTTT
CASSPVQGNTEAFF
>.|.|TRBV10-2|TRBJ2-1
TGCGCCAGCAGTGAGTCGCTGGCCGTTGAGCAGTTCTTC
CASSESLAVEQFF
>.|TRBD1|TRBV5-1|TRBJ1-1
TGCGCCAGCAGCTGGGGGGACAGCAACACTGAAGCTTTCTTT
CASSWGDSNTEAFF
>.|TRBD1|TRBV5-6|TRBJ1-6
TGTGCCAGCAGCAAGGGACAGGGGTCCTATAATTCACCCCTCCACTTT
CASSKGQGSYNSPLHF
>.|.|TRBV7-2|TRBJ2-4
TGTGCCAGCAGCCCCTTTGACAGTTCCTTAGCCAAAAACATTCAGTACTTC
CASSPFDSSLAKNIQYF
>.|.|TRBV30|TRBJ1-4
TGTGCCTGGAGTGGGTCAGGGGCCCTCGCATCTGAAAAACTGTTTTTT
CAWSGSGALASEKLFF
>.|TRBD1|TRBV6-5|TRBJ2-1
TGTGCCAGTCAAACCCCAGGGGGTGAGCAGTTCTTC
CASQTPGGEQFF
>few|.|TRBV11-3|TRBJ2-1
TGTGCCAGCGGGGGCAGGGATAAGTCTAATGAGCAGTTCTTC
CASGGRDKSNEQFF
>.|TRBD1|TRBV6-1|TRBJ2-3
TGTGCCAGCAGTGATTCAGGGGGCAGCACAGATACGCAGTATTTT
CASSDSGGSTDTQYF
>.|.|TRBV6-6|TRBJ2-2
TGTGCCAGCAGGGGACACTCCGGGGAGCTGTTTTTT
CASRGHSGELFF
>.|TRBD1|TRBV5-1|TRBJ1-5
TGCGCCAGCAGCTATGGACAGGGAAGTAATCAGCCCCAGCATTTT
CASSYGQGSNQPQHF
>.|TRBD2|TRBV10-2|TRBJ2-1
TGCGCCAGCAGTGAGTCGAAACTAGCGGGGGGAATGGGTGAGCAGTTCTTC
CASSESKLAGGMGEQFF
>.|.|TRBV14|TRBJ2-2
TGTGCCAGCAGCCAAGTGGGGGGAATCGGGGAGCTGTTTTTT
CASSQVGGIGELFF
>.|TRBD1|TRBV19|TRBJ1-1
TGTGCCAGTAGTTTGGGACAGAACATGAACACTGAAGCTTTCTTT
CASSLGQNMNTEAFF
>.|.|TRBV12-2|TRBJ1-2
TGTGCAAGTCGCTTAGCCCCCAGGGGGTTTCGACGGGGCTACACCTTC
CASRLAPRGFRRGYTF
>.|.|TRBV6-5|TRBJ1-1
TGTGCCAGCAGTTTGGGGCTTAACACTGAAGCTTTCTTT
CASSLGLNTEAFF
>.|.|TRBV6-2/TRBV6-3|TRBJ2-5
TGTGCCAGCAGCCGCAGAGAGACCCAGTACTTC
CASSRRETQYF
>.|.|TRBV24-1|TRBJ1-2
TGTGCCACCAGTGACCTGTATGGCTACACCTTC
CATSDLYGYTF